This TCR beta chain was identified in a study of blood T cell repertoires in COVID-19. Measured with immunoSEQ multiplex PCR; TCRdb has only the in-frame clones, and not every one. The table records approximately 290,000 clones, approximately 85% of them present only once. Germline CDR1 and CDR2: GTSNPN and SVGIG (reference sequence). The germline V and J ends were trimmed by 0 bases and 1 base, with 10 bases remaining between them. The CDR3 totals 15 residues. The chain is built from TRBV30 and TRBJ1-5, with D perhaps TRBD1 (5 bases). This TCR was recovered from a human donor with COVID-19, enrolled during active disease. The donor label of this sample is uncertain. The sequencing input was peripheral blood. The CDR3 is CAWSVPRVSNQPQHF. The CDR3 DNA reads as TGTGCCTGGAGTGTACCCAGGGTCAGCAATCAGCCCCAGCATTTT.